Sequencing of this T cell receptor beta chain was carried out in a study of cytomegalovirus exposure and HLA in healthy donors. Study results and limitations: The authors later found TCR association rates varying by HLA locus, with DRB1 most and HLA-C fewest. The investigators catalogued 150 to 200 TCR beta chains as cytomegalovirus-associated. Earlier results showed most TCR beta V segments being productive about 90% or about 30% of the time.

The CDR3 has 15 residues. The germline CDR1 and CDR2 sequences are KGHSH and LQKENI. V was shortened by 8 bases and J by 0 bases, with 14 bases between the two germline ends. In the PCR, 60 Vbeta and 13 Jbeta primers were used. The repertoire was sequenced with immunoSEQ multiplex PCR; TCRdb's copy has only in-frame clones and lacks some. Of 150,000 to 200,000 clones in the sample, approximately 85% are singletons; the top ten hold about 9.3%. As to this clone: Its matching antigen is unknown.

This chain links TRBV18 with TRBJ1-3, with a possible D match to TRBD1 (6 bases). This TCR was recovered from a man younger than 35 in good health and CMV-seropositive. Sequenced input: PBMCs. The CDR3 loop reads CASTTNRDSGNTIYF. CDR3 in DNA: TGTGCCAGCACGACAAACAGGGACTCTGGAAACACCATATATTTT.